A single T cell receptor beta chain is shown here with its context. This specimen comes from a study of CD8+ T cells in alopecia areata. CDR1 and CDR2 from the germline V gene are LGHNA and YSLEER. With V trimmed by 1 base and J by 8 bases, 4 bases remained unmatched. The CDR3 totals 15 residues. Described treatment: oral pan-JAK inhibitor, 5-10 mg twice daily. Sorted out of PBMCs were CD4+ T cells and CD8+ T cells. Extraction of RNA preceded its reverse transcription into cDNA, which served as the sequencing template. Only in-frame clones appear in the TCRdb table, and some are missing; sequencing was by immunoSEQ multiplex PCR. This table holds 150,000 to 200,000 clones, 55% to 75% found once.

The receptor was derived from a human donor with alopecia areata. The material sequenced was CD4+ T cells sorted from blood, taken at week 4, from a patient treated with tofacitinib. The chain is built from TRBV4-3 and TRBJ1-4; 10 positions match TRBD1. The CDR3 sequence is CASSQGDRGREKLFF. Written as DNA, the CDR3 is TGCGCCAGCAGCCAAGGGGACAGGGGCAGGGAAAAACTGTTTTTT.